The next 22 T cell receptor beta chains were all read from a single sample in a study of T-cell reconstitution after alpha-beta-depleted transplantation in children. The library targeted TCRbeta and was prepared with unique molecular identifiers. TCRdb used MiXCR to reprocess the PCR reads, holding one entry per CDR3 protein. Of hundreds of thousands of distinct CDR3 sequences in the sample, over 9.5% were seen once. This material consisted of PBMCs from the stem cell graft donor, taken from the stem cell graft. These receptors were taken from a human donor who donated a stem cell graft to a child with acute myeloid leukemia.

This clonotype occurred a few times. The chain's CDR3 is CASSLVGGSEAFF. Written as DNA, the CDR3 is TGTGCCAGCAGCTTAGTTGGGGGGTCTGAAGCTTTCTTT. The genes are TRBV7-9 and TRBJ1-1, with D maybe TRBD1 (5 bases). The CDR3 runs 13 residues. CDR1 SEHNR and CDR2 FQNEAQ come from the germline V gene (reference sequence). V lost 1 base, J lost 6 bases, and 9 bases lay in between.

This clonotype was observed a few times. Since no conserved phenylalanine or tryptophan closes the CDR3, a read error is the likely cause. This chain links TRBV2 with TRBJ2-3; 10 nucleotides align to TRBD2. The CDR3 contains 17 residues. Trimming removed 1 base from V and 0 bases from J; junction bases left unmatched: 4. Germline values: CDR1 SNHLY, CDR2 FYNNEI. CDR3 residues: CASSEVAGGASTDTQYS. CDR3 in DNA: TGTGCCAGCAGTGAAGTAGCGGGAGGCGCTAGCACAGATACGCAGTATTCT.

The CDR3 loop reads CASSYVGGGYTF. CDR3 coding DNA: TGTGCCAGCAGTTACGTTGGGGGTGGCTACACCTTC. The chain couples TRBV6-5 to TRBJ1-2; tentative D call: TRBD1 (5 bases). The germline V gene encodes CDR1 MNHEY and CDR2 SVGAGI. V was trimmed by 2 bases and J by 7 bases, leaving 8 bases between them. This CDR3 has 12 residues.

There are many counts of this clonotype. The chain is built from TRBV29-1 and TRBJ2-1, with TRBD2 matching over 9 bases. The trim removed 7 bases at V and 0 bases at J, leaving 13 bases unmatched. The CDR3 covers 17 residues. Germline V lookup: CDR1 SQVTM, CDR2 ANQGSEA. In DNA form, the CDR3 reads TGCAGCGCCAGGAGTCTAGCGGGAAAGAGCTCCTACAATGAGCAGTTCTTC. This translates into CSARSLAGKSSYNEQFF.

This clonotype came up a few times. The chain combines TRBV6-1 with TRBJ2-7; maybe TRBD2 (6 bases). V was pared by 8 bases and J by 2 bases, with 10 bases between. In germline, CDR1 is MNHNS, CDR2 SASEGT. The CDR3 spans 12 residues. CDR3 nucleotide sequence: TGTGCCAGCCACCTAGCGCCCTACGAGCAGTACTTC. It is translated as CASHLAPYEQYF.

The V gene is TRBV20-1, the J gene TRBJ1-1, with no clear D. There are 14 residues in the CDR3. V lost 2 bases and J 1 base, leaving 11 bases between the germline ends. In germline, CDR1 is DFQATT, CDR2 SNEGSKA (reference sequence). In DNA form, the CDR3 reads TGCAGTGCTAGACCCCCCAGCAGGAACACTGAAGCTTTCTTT. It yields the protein CSARPPSRNTEAFF.

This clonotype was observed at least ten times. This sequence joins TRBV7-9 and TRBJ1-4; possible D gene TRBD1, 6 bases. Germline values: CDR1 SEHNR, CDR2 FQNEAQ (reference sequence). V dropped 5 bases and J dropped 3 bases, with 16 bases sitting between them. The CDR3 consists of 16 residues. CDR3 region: CASSQGAGEANEKLFF. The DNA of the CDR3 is TGTGCCAGCAGCCAAGGAGCAGGGGAAGCTAATGAAAAACTGTTTTTT.

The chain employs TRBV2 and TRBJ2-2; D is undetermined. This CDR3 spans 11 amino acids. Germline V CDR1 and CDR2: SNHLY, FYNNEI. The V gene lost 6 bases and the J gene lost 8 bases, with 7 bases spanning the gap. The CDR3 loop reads CASRNIGELFF. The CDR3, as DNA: TGTGCCAGCAGAAACATAGGGGAGCTGTTTTTT.

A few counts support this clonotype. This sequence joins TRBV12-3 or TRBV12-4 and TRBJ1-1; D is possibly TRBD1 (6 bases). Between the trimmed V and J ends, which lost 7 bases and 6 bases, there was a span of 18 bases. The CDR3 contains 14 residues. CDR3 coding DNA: TGTGCCAGCACCCAACAGGGAGCAATGGCTGAAGCTTTCTTT. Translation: CASTQQGAMAEAFF.

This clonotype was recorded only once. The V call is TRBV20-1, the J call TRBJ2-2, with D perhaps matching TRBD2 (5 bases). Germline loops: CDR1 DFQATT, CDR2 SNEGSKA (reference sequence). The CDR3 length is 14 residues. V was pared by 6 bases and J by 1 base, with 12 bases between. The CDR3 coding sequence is TGCAGTGCCCGGATCGGGGTGAACACCGGGGAGCTGTTTTTT. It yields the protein CSARIGVNTGELFF.

CDR3 sequence (DNA): TGTGCCAGCTCACCTGCACCGGGACACCGCACTAGCACAGATACGCAGTATTTT. Translated: CASSPAPGHRTSTDTQYF. V is TRBV18 and J is TRBJ2-3; D may be TRBD1 (6 bases). The CDR3 is 18 amino acids. V was pared by 3 bases and J by 0 bases, with 19 bases between. Germline CDR1 and CDR2: KGHSH and LQKENI.

As DNA, the CDR3 is TGTGCTCATCTTTCCCCGGCTAGCGGAGCTACAGATACGCAGTATTTT. It specifies CAHLSPASGATDTQYF. The V gene is TRBV30, the J gene TRBJ2-3; TRBD2 agrees at 7 bases. Germline V gene lookup returns CDR1 GTSNPN and CDR2 SVGIG (reference sequence). This CDR3 spans 16 amino acids.

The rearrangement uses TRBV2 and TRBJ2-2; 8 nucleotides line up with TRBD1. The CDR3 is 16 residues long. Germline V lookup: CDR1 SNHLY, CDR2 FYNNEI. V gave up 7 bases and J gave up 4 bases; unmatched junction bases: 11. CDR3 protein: CASNGYRGKGTGELFF. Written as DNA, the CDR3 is TGTGCCAGCAATGGATACAGGGGGAAAGGCACCGGGGAGCTGTTTTTT. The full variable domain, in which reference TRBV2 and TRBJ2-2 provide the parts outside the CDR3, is EPEVTQTPSHQVTQMGQEVILRCVPISNHLYFYWYRQILGQKVEFLVSFYNNEISEKSEIFDDQFSVERPDGSNFTLKIRSTKLEDSAMYFCASNGYRGKGTGELFFGEGSRLTVL.

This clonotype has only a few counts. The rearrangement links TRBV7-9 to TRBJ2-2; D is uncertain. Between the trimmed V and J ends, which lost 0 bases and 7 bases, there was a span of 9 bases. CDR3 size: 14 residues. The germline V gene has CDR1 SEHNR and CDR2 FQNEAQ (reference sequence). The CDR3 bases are TGTGCCAGCAGCTTAGCTCCAAGCGTCGGGGAGCTGTTTTTT. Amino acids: CASSLAPSVGELFF.

CDR3 DNA sequence: TGTGCCAGCAGCTTATTAACCCCCGGGTCTGGAAACACCATATATTTT. Translation gives CASSLLTPGSGNTIYF. The V call is TRBV7-3, the J call TRBJ1-3; D remains unclear. The V end was cut by 2 bases, the J end by 1 base, with 12 bases between. Germline CDR1 and CDR2: SGHTA and FQGTGA. The CDR3 has 16 amino acids.

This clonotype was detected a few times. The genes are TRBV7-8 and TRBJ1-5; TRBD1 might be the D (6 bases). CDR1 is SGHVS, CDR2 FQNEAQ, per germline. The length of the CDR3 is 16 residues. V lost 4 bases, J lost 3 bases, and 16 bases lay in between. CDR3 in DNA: TGTGCCAGCAGCTCGAGAGGGGGGGGTGCCAATCAGCCCCAGCATTTT. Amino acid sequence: CASSSRGGGANQPQHF.

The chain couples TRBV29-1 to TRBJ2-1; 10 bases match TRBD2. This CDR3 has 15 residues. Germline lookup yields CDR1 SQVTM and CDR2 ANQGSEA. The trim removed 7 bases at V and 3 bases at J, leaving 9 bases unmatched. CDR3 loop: CSGSLAGVYYNEQFF. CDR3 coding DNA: TGCAGCGGTTCCCTAGCGGGAGTGTACTACAATGAGCAGTTCTTC.

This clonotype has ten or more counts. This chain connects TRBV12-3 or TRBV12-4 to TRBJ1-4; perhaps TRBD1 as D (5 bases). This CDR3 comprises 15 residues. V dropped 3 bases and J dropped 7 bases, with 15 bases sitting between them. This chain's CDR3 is CASSFGGKRGEKLFF. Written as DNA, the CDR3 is TGTGCCAGCAGTTTCGGGGGGAAGCGGGGTGAAAAACTGTTTTTT.

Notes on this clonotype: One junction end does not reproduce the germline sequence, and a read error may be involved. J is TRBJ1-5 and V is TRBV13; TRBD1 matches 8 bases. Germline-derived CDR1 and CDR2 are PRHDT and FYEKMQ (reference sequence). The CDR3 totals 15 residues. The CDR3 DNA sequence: TGTCCCAGCTCCGACAGGGGCGCAGTAAATCAGCCCCAGCATTTT. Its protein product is CPSSDRGAVNQPQHF.

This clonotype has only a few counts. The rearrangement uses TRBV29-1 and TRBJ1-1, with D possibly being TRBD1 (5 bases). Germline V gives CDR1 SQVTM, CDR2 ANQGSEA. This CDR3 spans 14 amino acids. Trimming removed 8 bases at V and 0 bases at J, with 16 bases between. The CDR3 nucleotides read TGCAGCACTAGGGACGTACGAATGAACACTGAAGCTTTCTTT. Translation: CSTRDVRMNTEAFF. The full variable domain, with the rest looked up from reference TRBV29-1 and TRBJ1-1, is SAVISQKPSRDICQRGTSLTIQCQVDSQVTMMFWYRQQPGQSLTLIATANQGSEATYESGFVIDKFPISRPNLTFSTLTVSNMSPEDSSIYLCSTRDVRMNTEAFFGQGTRLTVV.

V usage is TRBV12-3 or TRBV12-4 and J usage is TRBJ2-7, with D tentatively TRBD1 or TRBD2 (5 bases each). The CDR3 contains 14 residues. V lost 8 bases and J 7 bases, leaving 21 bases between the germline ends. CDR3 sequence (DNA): TGTGCCAGCGGCTATTCCGGGACGTCGGGGGAGCAGTACTTC. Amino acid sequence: CASGYSGTSGEQYF.

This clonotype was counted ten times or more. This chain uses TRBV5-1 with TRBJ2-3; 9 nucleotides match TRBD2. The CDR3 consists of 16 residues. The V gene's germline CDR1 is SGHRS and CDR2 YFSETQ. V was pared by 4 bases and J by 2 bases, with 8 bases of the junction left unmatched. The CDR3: CASSLSGRGVTDTQYF. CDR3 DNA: TGCGCCAGCAGCCTTAGCGGGAGAGGCGTCACAGATACGCAGTATTTT. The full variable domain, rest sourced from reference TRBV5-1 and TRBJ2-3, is KAGVTQTPRYLIKTRGQQVTLSCSPISGHRSVSWYQQTPGQGLQFLFEYFSETQRNKGNFPGRFSGRQFSNSRSEMNVSTLELGDSALYLCASSLSGRGVTDTQYFGPGTRLTVL.